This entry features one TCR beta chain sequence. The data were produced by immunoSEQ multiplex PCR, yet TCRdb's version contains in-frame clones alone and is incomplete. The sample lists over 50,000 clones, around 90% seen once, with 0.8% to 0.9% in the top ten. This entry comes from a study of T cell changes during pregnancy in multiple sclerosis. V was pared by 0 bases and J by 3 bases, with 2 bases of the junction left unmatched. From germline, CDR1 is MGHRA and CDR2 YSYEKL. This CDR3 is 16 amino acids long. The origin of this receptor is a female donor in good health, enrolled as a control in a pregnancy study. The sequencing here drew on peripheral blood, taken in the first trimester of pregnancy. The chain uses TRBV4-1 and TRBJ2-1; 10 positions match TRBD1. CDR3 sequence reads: CASSQEGQGIYNEQFF. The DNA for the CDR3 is TGCGCCAGCAGCCAAGAGGGACAGGGGATCTACAATGAGCAGTTCTTC.